A single sample gave rise to the 10 T cell receptor beta chains below, sequenced in a study of response to subunit inactivated influenza vaccine. One entry per CDR3 protein, called by TCRdb with MiXCR from the RT-PCR reads. This sample yields fewer than 750,000 distinct CDR3 sequences, of which roughly 15% are seen a single time; 8.5% to 14% belongs to the top ten. Sample: PBMCs from blood, taken approximately 13 days after vaccination. These receptors all come from a man aged 45-60 years who received an inactivated influenza vaccine.

The V gene is TRBV6-2 or TRBV6-3, the J gene TRBJ1-5, with TRBD1 identical over 9 bases. Looked up from germline, CDR1 is MNHEY and CDR2 is SVGEGT. This CDR3 spans 13 amino acids. The trim removed 6 bases at V and 7 bases at J, leaving 4 bases unmatched. This CDR3 is CASRDRGWQPQHF. The CDR3 coding sequence is TGTGCCAGCAGGGACAGGGGCTGGCAGCCCCAGCATTTT.

This clonotype was counted many times. The chain joins TRBV30 to TRBJ2-7; 8 nucleotides align to TRBD1. The CDR3 spans 14 residues. Germline-derived CDR1 and CDR2 are GTSNPN and SVGIG (reference sequence). V lost 0 bases and J lost 3; bases outside the gene matches: 4. The CDR3 coding sequence is TGTGCCTGGAGTGTACTACAGGGGGGCTACGAGCAGTACTTC. Its protein is CAWSVLQGGYEQYF.

The V call is TRBV7-2, the J call TRBJ2-1; 13 bases line up with TRBD2. Germline V gene lookup returns CDR1 SGHTA and CDR2 FQGNSA. Trimming cost V 5 bases and J 14 bases; bases outside gene matches: 15. CDR3 length equals 16 residues. CDR3 in DNA: TGTGCCAGCAGCCCTGTCGGACTAGCGGGGGAAGCACGCGAGTTCTTC. It specifies CASSPVGLAGEAREFF. The full variable domain, its missing parts supplied by reference TRBV7-2 and TRBJ2-1, is GAGVSQSPSNKVTEKGKDVELRCDPISGHTALYWYRQSLGQGLEFLIYFQGNSAPDKSGLPSDRFSAERTGGSVSTLTIQRTQQEDSAVYLCASSPVGLAGEAREFFGPGTRLTVL.

This clonotype was counted between two and nine times. V gene TRBV4-2 combines with J gene TRBJ2-3; D tentatively reads TRBD1 or TRBD2 (6 bases each). This CDR3 contains 13 residues. Germline values: CDR1 LGHNA, CDR2 YNFKEQ. Between the trimmed V and J ends, which lost 1 base and 6 bases, there was a span of 8 bases. CDR3 loop: CASSQVGGDTQYF. DNA of the CDR3: TGTGCCAGCAGCCAAGTAGGGGGGGATACGCAGTATTTT.

This chain uses TRBV29-1 with TRBJ1-1, with D maybe TRBD1 (6 bases). Trimming stripped 6 bases from V and 0 bases from J, with 11 bases between. The germline gives CDR1 SQVTM, CDR2 ANQGSEA. The CDR3 covers 13 residues. The CDR3 is CSVAGHMNTEAFF. CDR3 coding DNA: TGCAGCGTCGCGGGACACATGAACACTGAAGCTTTCTTT.

This chain joins TRBV29-1 and TRBJ1-1; no reliable D call. Trimming stripped 2 bases from V and 1 base from J, with 8 bases between. The CDR3 consists of 13 residues. Germline CDR1 is SQVTM and CDR2 is ANQGSEA. CDR3 bases: TGCAGCGTTGAATCCGGGGAGAACACTGAAGCTTTCTTT. It yields the protein CSVESGENTEAFF.

The chain employs TRBV3-1 and TRBJ1-1, with 7 bases that match TRBD1. Germline values: CDR1 LGHDT, CDR2 YNNKEL (reference sequence). V was clipped by 8 bases and J by 4 bases; unmatched bases: 10. The CDR3 loop spans 14 amino acids. The CDR3 protein is CASRREGGPTEAFF. CDR3 coding DNA: TGTGCCAGCCGTCGGGAAGGGGGCCCCACTGAAGCTTTCTTT.

This clonotype turned up a few times. The chain recombines TRBV18 with TRBJ2-7; D is undetermined. Germline lookup yields CDR1 KGHSH and CDR2 LQKENI. Trimming left V 0 bases short and J 7 bases short, with 16 bases between. The CDR3 consists of 15 residues. CDR3 in DNA: TGTGCCAGCTCACCACCAAGTCTTCCCATGGGGGAGCAGTACTTC. Residues: CASSPPSLPMGEQYF.

The chain has TRBV18 and TRBJ2-5, with D maybe TRBD2 (5 bases). The CDR3 has 14 amino acids. Trimming took off 3 bases at V and 5 bases at J, with 13 bases between the two ends. CDR1 and CDR2 (germline): KGHSH, LQKENI. The CDR3 DNA reads as TGTGCCAGCTCACCCCAAACTAGAGAGGAGACCCAGTACTTC. Its translation: CASSPQTREETQYF. The entire variable domain, with the rest obtained from reference TRBV18 and TRBJ2-5, is as follows: NAGVMQNPRHLVRRRGQEARLRCSPMKGHSHVYWYRQLPEEGLKFMVYLQKENIIDESGMPKERFSAEFPKEGPSILRIQQVVRGDSAAYFCASSPQTREETQYFGPGTRLLVL.

This clonotype was recorded many times. This sequence joins TRBV20-1 and TRBJ2-4, with a possible D match to TRBD1 (5 bases). CDR1 DFQATT and CDR2 SNEGSKA come from the germline V gene (reference sequence). Between the trimmed V and J ends, which lost 5 bases and 3 bases, there was a span of 17 bases. The CDR3 totals 15 residues. The CDR3 sequence is CSAPTHGAHKNIQYF. The CDR3 region has the DNA TGCAGTGCTCCTACCCATGGGGCGCACAAAAACATTCAGTACTTC.